The sequence of this T cell receptor beta chain was determined in a study of T-cell memory formation after mild COVID-19. The overall study: TCR clusters showed largely donor specificity.

General study findings and limits: The study found contracting CD4+ clones mainly in CM and EM and contracting CD8+ clones in EMRA. Within pre-infection memory, some responding clones were found, suggesting cross-reactive memory joined. Clones that contracted from day 15 to 85 had balanced CD4/CD8; later expanders were CD4+ biased.

In TCRdb, the 5' RACE reads were re-called with MiXCR into one record per CDR3 protein. The sample gives 530,000 or so distinct CDR3 sequences, 17% of which show up once; just over 8% is in the top ten. This CDR3 is built from 14 residues. The V end lost 4 bases, the J end lost 0 bases, and 12 bases lay between the germline ends. CDR1 DFQATT and CDR2 SNEGSKA come from the germline V gene (reference sequence). With regard to this clonotype: The antigen is undetermined.

Sequenced: PBMCs or a T cell subset sorted from them (not recorded which). The chain is built from TRBV20-1 and TRBJ1-2; D unclear. The receptor's source is an adult woman who had mild COVID-19 (a few samples of this study predate the infection). Cell type and time point are not known. CDR3 DNA: TGCAGTGCTAAATCCGGATCTCCTAACTATGGCTACACCTTC. It translates to CSAKSGSPNYGYTF.